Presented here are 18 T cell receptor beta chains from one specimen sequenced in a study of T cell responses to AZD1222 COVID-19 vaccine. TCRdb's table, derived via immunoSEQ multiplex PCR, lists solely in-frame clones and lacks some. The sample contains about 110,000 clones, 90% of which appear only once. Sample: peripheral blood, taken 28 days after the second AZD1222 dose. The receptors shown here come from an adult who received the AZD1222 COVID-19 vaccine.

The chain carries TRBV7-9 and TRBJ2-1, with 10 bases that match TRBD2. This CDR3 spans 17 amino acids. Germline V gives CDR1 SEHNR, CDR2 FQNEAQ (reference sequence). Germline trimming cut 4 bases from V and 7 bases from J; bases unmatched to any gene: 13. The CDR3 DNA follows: TGTGCCAGCAGCTATAGGGATCTAGCGGGGGCGGGGAATGAGCAGTTCTTC. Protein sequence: CASSYRDLAGAGNEQFF.

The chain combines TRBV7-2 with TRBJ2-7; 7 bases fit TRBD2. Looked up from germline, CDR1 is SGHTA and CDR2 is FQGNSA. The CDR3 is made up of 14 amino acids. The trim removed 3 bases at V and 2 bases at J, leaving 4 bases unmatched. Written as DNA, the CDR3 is TGTGCCAGCAGCTTCCAGCGGGGCCCCTACGAGCAGTACTTC. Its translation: CASSFQRGPYEQYF.

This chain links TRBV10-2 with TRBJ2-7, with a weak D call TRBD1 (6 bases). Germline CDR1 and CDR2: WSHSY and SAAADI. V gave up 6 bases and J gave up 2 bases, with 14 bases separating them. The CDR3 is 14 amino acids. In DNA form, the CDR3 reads TGCGCCAGCAGGGAAGGGGGATCGACCTACGAGCAGTACTTC. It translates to CASREGGSTYEQYF.

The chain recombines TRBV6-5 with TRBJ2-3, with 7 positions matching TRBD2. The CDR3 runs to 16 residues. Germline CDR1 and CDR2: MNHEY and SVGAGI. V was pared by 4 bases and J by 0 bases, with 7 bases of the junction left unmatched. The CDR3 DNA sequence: TGTGCCAGCAGTTCGGGAGGAGGAGCTAGCACAGATACGCAGTATTTT. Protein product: CASSSGGGASTDTQYF.

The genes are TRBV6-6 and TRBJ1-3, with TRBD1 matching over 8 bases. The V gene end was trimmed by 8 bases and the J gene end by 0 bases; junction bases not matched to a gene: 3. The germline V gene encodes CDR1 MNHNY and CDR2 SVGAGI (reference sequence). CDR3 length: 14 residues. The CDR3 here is CASGQGYSGNTIYF. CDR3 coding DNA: TGTGCCAGCGGACAGGGTTACTCTGGAAACACCATATATTTT.

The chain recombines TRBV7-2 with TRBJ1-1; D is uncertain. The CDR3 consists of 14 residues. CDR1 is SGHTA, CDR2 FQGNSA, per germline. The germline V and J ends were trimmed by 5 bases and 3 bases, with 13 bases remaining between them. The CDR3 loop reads CASSPRTLDTEAFF. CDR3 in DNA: TGTGCCAGCAGCCCCCGGACGTTAGACACTGAAGCTTTCTTT.

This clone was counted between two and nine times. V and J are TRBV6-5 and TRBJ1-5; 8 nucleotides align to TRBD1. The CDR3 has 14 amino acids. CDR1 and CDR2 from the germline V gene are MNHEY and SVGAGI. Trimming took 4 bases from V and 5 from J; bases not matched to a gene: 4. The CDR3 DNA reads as TGTGCCAGCAGTTTAGCGACAGGGGATCAGCCCCAGCATTTT. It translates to CASSLATGDQPQHF.

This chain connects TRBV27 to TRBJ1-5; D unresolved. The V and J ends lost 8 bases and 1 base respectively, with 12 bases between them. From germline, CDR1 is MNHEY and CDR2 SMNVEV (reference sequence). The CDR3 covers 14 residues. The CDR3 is CASGRSTSNQPQHF. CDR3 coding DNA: TGTGCCAGCGGTCGGAGTACCAGCAATCAGCCCCAGCATTTT.

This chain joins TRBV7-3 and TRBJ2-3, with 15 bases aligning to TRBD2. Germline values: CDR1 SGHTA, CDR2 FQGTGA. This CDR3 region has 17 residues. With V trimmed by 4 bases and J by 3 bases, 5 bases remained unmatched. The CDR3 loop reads CASSSAGLAGGTDTQYF. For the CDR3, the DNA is TGTGCCAGCAGCTCAGCGGGACTAGCGGGGGGTACAGATACGCAGTATTTT.

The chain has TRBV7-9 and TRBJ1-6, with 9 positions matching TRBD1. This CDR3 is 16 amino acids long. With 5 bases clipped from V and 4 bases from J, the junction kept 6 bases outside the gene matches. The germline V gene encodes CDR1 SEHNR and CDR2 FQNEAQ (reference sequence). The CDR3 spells CASSDGQGFYNSPLHF. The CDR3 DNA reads TGTGCCAGCAGCGACGGACAGGGGTTTTATAATTCACCCCTCCACTTT.

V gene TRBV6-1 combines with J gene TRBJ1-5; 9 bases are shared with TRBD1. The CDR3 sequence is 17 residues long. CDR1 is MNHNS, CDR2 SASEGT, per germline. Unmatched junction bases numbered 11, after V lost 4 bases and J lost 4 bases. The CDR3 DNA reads TGTGCCAGCAGTGCGACTAGACAGGGGGGAAGGAATCAGCCCCAGCATTTT. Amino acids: CASSATRQGGRNQPQHF.

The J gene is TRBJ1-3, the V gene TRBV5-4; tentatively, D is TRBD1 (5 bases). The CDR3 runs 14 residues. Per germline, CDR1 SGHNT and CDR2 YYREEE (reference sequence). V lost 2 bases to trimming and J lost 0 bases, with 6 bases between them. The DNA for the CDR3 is TGTGCCAGCAGCTTAAGGGGCTCTGGAAACACCATATATTTT. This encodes CASSLRGSGNTIYF.

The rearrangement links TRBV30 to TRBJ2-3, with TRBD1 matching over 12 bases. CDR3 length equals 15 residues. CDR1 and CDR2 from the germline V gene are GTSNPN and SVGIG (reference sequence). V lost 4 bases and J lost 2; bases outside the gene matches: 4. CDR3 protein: CAWTQGQGATDTQYF. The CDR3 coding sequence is TGTGCCTGGACCCAGGGACAGGGGGCCACAGATACGCAGTATTTT.

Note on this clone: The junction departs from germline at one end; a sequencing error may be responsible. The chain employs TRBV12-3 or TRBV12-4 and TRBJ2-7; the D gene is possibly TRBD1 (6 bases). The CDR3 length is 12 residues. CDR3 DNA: TGTGCCAGCAGTTTGTACCCCCGGGACAAAGAGTTC. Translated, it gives CASSLYPRDKEF.

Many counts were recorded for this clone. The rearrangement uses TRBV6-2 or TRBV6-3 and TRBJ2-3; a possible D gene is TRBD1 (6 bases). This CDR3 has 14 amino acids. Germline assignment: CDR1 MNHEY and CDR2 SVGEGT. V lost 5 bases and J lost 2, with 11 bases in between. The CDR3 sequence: CASSNGQTTDTQYF. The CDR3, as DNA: TGTGCCAGCAGTAACGGACAGACCACAGATACGCAGTATTTT.

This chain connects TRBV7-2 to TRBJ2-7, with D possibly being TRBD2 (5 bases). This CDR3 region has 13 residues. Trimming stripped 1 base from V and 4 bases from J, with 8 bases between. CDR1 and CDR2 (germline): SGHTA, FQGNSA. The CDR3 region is CASSLDGGYEQYF. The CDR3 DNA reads TGTGCCAGCAGCTTAGATGGCGGGTACGAGCAGTACTTC.

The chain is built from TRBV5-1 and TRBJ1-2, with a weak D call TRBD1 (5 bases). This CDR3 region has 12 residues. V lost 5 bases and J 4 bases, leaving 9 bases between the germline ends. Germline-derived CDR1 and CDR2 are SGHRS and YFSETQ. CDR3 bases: TGCGCCAGCAGGCGGGACGGCTATGGCTACACCTTC. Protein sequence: CASRRDGYGYTF. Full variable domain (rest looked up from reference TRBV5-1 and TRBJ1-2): KAGVTQTPRYLIKTRGQQVTLSCSPISGHRSVSWYQQTPGQGLQFLFEYFSETQRNKGNFPGRFSGRQFSNSRSEMNVSTLELGDSALYLCASRRDGYGYTFGSGTRLTVV.

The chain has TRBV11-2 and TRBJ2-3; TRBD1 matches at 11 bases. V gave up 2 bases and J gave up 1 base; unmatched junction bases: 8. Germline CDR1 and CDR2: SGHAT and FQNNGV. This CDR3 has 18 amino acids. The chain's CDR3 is CASSLPPGQGAGTDTQYF. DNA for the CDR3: TGTGCCAGCAGCTTACCTCCAGGACAGGGGGCCGGCACAGATACGCAGTATTTT.